The sequence of this TCR gamma chain was determined in a study of Vγ9Vδ2 T cells in congenital toxoplasmosis (dated by TCRdb to the early 2020s). About the study as a whole: IgG, IgM and IgA serology, Western blot and an in-house interferon-gamma release assay were used to diagnose congenital toxoplasmosis. Gamma and delta chain CDR3 repertoires of sorted blood gammadelta T cells were compared between congenitally T. gondii-infected and uninfected infants. Infant repertoires were sequenced at 2 months after birth and at 1 year of age. TCR sequencing was performed on five or six infected and roughly 10 uninfected infants at 2 months and on 3 infected and 4 uninfected infants at 1 year. Overall study outcomes, separate from this receptor: In 2-month-old infants, germline-encoded fetal-type TRDV2 CDR3 sequences seemed to be more common in infected than in uninfected infants, which suggests a footprint of in utero expansion. Repertoire differences between infected and uninfected infants were less clearly seen at 1 year of age than at 2 months. High prevalence of a public TRGV9 clonotype was observed in both infected and uninfected infants. Compared with uninfected infants, infected infants at 2 months appeared to have fewer N additions in their TRGV9 and TRDV2 CDR3s, and this was especially true for TRDV2-TRDJ1 sequences. Two months was the earliest age with enough suitable sample material for TCR repertoire analysis, so newborn repertoires were not sequenced.

cDNA was made by template-switch reverse transcription with TRGC- and TRDC-specific primers in one tube, using SuperScript II. The TRGC primer was designed for binding to both the TRGC1 and TRGC2 constant genes. Amplification of TRG and TRD was done with the KAPA Real-Time Library Amplification Kit, and AMPure XP beads were used for purification between steps. Index PCR with the Nextera XT Index Kit was used to attach Illumina sequencing adapters. Sequencing of TRG and TRD amplicons was performed on an Illumina MiSeq with the V2 300 kit, and 150 bp paired-end reads were generated. The authors' analysis ran thus. Before any further analysis, FastQC version 0.11.8 was used to check read quality. Reads were aligned to GenBank TRG or TRD reference genes, and CDR3 sequences were built with MiXCR version 3.0.3. MiXCR defaults were kept, except that TRDD gene segments were assembled using 3 rather than 5 consecutive nucleotides. N additions, CDR3 length, J segment length and clonotype sharing between samples were computed with VDJtools version 1.2.1. Out-of-frame CDR3 sequences and those containing stop codons were excluded from analysis. Infant repertoires were compared for overlap with previously published fetal, cord blood and adult blood Vgamma9Vdelta2 repertoires. TCRdb reanalyzed the public reads with the CATT caller, and identical DNA sequences were merged afterwards. Clone size and V and J calls follow TCRdb, not the original study. The sample yields 150 to 200 gamma-chain clones; roughly 5.4% were counted once. The ten largest account for 65% to 75% of the sample.

Reading from cysteine to phenylalanine, the CDR3 counts 16 amino acids. Here the CDR3 DNA is all that survives: 48 bases in frame from base 1. From a lookup of the germline V gene (reference sequence), CDR1 and CDR2 are GITISATS and ISYDGTV. The same treatment, using spiramycin and/or pyrimethamine plus sulfadiazine plus folinic acid, was given to mothers of both infected and uninfected infants. All infants, both infected and uninfected, were delivered at term after more than 37 weeks of gestation. Approximately 950 uL of blood was processed into PBMCs by Lymphoprep gradient centrifugation, after which the PBMCs were cryopreserved in liquid nitrogen and shipped to Belgium. After thawing, PBMCs were labeled with Zombie NIR viability dye and stained with CD3, TCR gammadelta, Vgamma9 and Vdelta2 antibodies. Sorting of CD3+ TCRgammadelta+ T cells was performed on a FACSAria III, with a mean purity of approximately 98%. The RNeasy Micro Kit was used to isolate RNA from around 10,000 sorted gammadelta T cells per sample. The infants were born to mothers who were enrolled with primary T. gondii infection during pregnancy. The infants' peripheral blood was drawn at an outpatient microbiology and virology center located in Pavia, Italy.

Concerning this clone itself: Its antigen has not been determined. TCRdb records a much larger clone's protein for this DNA, with a difference at residue 10 that likely arises from a read error; the protein given is the translation of the DNA.

This receptor was identified in a child younger than 10 born to a mother with Toxoplasma gondii infection during pregnancy, either congenitally infected or uninfected (not recorded which). This sequence uses TRGV9 and TRGJP. Sample: gamma-delta T cells from blood. The CDR3 reads CALWEVGELCKKIKVF. The nucleotide sequence reads as follows: TGTGCCTTGTGGGAGGTTGGGGAGTTGTGCAAAAAAATCAAGGTATTT.